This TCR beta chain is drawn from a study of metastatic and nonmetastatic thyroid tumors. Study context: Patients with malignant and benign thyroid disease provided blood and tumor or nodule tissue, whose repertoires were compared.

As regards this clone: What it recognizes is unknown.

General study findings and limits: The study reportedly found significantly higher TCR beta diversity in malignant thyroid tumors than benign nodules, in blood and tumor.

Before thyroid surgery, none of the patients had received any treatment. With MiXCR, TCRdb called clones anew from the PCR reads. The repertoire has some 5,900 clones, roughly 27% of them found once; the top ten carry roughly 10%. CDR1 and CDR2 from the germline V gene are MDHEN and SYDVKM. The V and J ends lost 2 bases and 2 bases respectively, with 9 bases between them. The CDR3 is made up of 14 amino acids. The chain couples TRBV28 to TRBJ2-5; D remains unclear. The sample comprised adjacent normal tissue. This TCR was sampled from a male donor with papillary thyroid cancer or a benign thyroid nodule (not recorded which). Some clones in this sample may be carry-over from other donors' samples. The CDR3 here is CASSLGELQETQYF. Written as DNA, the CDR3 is TGTGCCAGCAGTTTAGGGGAACTGCAAGAGACCCAGTACTTC.